The 8 T cell receptor beta chains listed next were all sequenced from one sample in a study of shared clonotypes between healthy human individuals. Clones were read by immunoSEQ multiplex PCR, and TCRdb kept only the in-frame ones, dropping some. The repertoire holds about 680,000 clones, with roughly nine tenths as singletons. Terminally differentiated effector memory CD45RA+ cells were excluded from the naive CD8 cells, which were CD45RO-negative and positively selected for CCR7. Sequencing was done on a sample of naive CD8+ T cells sorted from blood. The receptor set was obtained from a young man in good health.

V gene TRBV28 combines with J gene TRBJ2-2, with TRBD2 as a possible D gene (5 bases). V was cut by 9 bases and J by 7 bases, with 15 bases left in between. From germline, CDR1 is MDHEN and CDR2 SYDVKM. CDR3 length: 13 residues. Here the CDR3 reads CASAKLGLGELFF. For the CDR3, the DNA is TGTGCCAGTGCAAAACTTGGACTCGGGGAGCTGTTTTTT.

The chain uses TRBV21-1 and TRBJ2-3; TRBD2 reflects the table's D call only, with no check against the DNA. TRBV21-1 is annotated as a pseudogene. CDR3 length: 23 residues. The CDR3 nucleotides read TGTGCCAGCAGCTCTCCGAGGGCAGGGTGGCGGACCCCAGCGGGGACTCCTTTCGATACGCAGTATTTT. It encodes CASSSPRAGWRTPAGTPFDTQYF.

The V and J genes are TRBV13 and TRBJ2-1, with unresolved D. V gave up 2 bases and J gave up 8 bases, with 16 bases separating them. The CDR3 is made up of 15 amino acids. Per germline, CDR1 PRHDT and CDR2 FYEKMQ (reference sequence). CDR3 nucleotide sequence: TGTGCCAGCAGCTTAAGAAGGTCGGTGGTAGATGAGCAGTTCTTC. It specifies CASSLRRSVVDEQFF. Complete variable domain (other parts from reference TRBV13 and TRBJ2-1): AAGVIQSPRHLIKEKRETATLKCYPIPRHDTVYWYQQGPGQDPQFLISFYEKMQSDKGSIPDRFSAQQFSDYHSELNMSSLELGDSALYFCASSLRRSVVDEQFFGPGTRLTVL.

J is TRBJ2-1 and V is TRBV7-9; maybe TRBD2 (5 bases). The V end lost 1 base, the J end lost 0 bases, and 10 bases lay between the germline ends. CDR3 length: 16 residues. CDR1 SEHNR and CDR2 FQNEAQ come from the germline V gene (reference sequence). In nucleotides, the CDR3 is TGTGCCAGCAGCTTAGGAACGGGGAGCTCCTACAATGAGCAGTTCTTC. It is translated as CASSLGTGSSYNEQFF.

A few counts support this clone. J is TRBJ2-7 and V is TRBV11-1; D tentatively fits TRBD1 or TRBD2 (5 bases each). Germline V gene lookup returns CDR1 SGHAT and CDR2 FQDESV (reference sequence). V was clipped by 4 bases and J by 0 bases, with 10 bases between them. The CDR3 is 14 amino acids. CDR3 amino acids: CASSSRDGSYEQYF. The CDR3 bases are TGTGCCAGCAGCTCCAGGGACGGCTCCTACGAGCAGTACTTC.

The chain joins TRBV27 to TRBJ2-7, with unresolved D. CDR1 is MNHEY and CDR2 is SMNVEV in the germline V gene (reference sequence). The CDR3 contains 13 residues. V lost 8 bases to trimming and J lost 4 bases, with 15 bases between them. CDR3 in amino acids: CASPLPARYEQYF. CDR3 nucleotide sequence: TGTGCCAGCCCACTCCCGGCTAGATACGAGCAGTACTTC.

The count of this clone is one. The V gene is TRBV27, the J gene TRBJ1-6, with a possible D match to TRBD1 (6 bases). The germline V gene encodes CDR1 MNHEY and CDR2 SMNVEV (reference sequence). The V gene lost 7 bases and the J gene lost 5 bases, with 9 bases spanning the gap. The CDR3 spans 13 residues. The CDR3 loop is CASMGQDNSPLHF. In DNA, the CDR3 is TGTGCCAGCATGGGACAAGATAATTCACCCCTCCACTTT.

The chain joins TRBV11-2 to TRBJ2-3; D may be TRBD2 (5 bases). The V gene lost 4 bases and the J gene lost 5 bases, with 7 bases spanning the gap. The CDR3 length is 12 residues. The germline CDR1 and CDR2 sequences are SGHAT and FQNNGV. CDR3 region: CASSSGLDTQYF. The CDR3 region has the DNA TGTGCCAGCAGCTCAGGACTAGATACGCAGTATTTT.